This T cell receptor (beta chain) was sequenced for a study of technical replicates of blood from a handful of donors. Profiling relied on immunoSEQ multiplex PCR, and the TCRdb table lists in-frame clones only, not all of them. The top ten hold roughly 0.33% of the sample, which has about 95,000 clones, 95% seen once. The CDR3 has 15 amino acids. J was trimmed by 1 base and V by 8 bases; bases with no gene match: 6. Per the germline V gene, CDR1 is SGHAT and CDR2 is FQNNGV. The sequencing input was T cells isolated from PBMCs. This TCR came from a human donor in good health. The chain links TRBV11-2 to TRBJ2-3, with 10 nucleotides matching TRBD2. The CDR3 nucleotides read TGTGCCAGCCCTAGCGGGAGTGTTGGCACAGATACGCAGTATTTT. The encoded protein is CASPSGSVGTDTQYF.